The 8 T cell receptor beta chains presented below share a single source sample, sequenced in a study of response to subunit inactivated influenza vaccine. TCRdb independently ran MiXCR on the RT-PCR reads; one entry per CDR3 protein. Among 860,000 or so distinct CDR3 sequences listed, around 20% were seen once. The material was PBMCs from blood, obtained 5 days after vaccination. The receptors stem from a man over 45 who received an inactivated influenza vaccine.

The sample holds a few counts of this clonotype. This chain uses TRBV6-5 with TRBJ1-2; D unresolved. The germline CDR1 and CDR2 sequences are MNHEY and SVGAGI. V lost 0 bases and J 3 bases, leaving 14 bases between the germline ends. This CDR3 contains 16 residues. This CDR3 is CASSYSKSGVDYGYTF. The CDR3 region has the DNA TGTGCCAGCAGTTACTCGAAGTCAGGTGTGGACTATGGCTACACCTTC.

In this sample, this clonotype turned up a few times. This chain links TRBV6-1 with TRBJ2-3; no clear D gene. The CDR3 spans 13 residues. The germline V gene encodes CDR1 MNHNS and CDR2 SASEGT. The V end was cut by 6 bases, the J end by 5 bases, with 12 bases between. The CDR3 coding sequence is TGTGCCAGCAGGGGTTGGGTGGGAGATACGCAGTATTTT. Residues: CASRGWVGDTQYF.

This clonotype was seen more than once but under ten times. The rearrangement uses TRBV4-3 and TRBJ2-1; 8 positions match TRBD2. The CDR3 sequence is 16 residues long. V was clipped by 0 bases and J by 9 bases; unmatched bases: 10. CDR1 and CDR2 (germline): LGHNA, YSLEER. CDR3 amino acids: CASSQDGPASGFEQFF. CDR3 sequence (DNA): TGCGCCAGCAGCCAAGATGGCCCGGCTAGCGGGTTTGAGCAGTTCTTC.

The CDR3 loop is CASSTWTGLTDTQYF. Here the CDR3 DNA reads TGTGCCAGCAGCACCTGGACGGGCCTCACAGATACGCAGTATTTT. The chain has TRBV7-9 and TRBJ2-3; D is uncertain. V lost 5 bases to trimming and J lost 2 bases, with 14 bases between them. The CDR3 extends over 15 amino acids. Germline CDR1 SEHNR, CDR2 FQNEAQ (reference sequence).

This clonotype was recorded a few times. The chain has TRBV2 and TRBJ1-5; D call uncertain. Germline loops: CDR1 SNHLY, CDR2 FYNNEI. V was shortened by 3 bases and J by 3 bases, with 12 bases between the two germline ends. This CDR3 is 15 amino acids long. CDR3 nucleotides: TGTGCCAGCAGTGATGGAGCGCAAGACAATCAGCCCCAGCATTTT. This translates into CASSDGAQDNQPQHF.

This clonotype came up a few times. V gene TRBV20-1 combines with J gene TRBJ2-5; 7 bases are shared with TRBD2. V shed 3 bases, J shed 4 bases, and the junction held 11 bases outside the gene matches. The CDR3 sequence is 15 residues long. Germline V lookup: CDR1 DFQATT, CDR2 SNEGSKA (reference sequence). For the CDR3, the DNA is TGCAGTGCTAGGGTAGCGGCTTCGGGAGGAGAGACCCAGTACTTC. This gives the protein CSARVAASGGETQYF.

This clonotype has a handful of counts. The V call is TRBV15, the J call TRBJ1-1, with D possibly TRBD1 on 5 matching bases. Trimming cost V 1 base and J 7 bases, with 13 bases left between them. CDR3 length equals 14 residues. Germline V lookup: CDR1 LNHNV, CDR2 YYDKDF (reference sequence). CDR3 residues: CATSRGQPRGEAFF. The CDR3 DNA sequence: TGTGCCACCAGCAGAGGACAGCCTAGAGGTGAAGCTTTCTTT. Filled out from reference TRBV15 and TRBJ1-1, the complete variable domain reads DAMVIQNPRYQVTQFGKPVTLSCSQTLNHNVMYWYQQKSSQAPKLLFHYYDKDFNNEADTPDNFQSRRPNTSFCFLDIRSPGLGDTAMYLCATSRGQPRGEAFFGQGTRLTVV.

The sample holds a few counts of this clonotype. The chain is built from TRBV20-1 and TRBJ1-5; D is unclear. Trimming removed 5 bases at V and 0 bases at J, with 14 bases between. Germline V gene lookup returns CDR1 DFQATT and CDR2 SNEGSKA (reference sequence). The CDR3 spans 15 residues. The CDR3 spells CSAETGRYSNQPQHF. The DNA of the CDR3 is TGCAGTGCTGAGACCGGGAGATATAGCAATCAGCCCCAGCATTTT.